This TCR beta chain was recorded in a study of PD-1 blockade in classical Hodgkin lymphoma. Measured with immunoSEQ multiplex PCR; TCRdb has only the in-frame clones, and not every one. The data show approximately 36,000 clones, roughly three quarters seen once. As concerns this clone: Its antigen remains unidentified.

Every one of the patients relapsed after autologous stem cell transplantation (brentuximab vedotin exposure was variable). The CDR3 has 17 residues. Trimming removed 5 bases from V and 3 bases from J, with 22 bases in between. Germline V gene lookup returns CDR1 SGHVS and CDR2 FNYEAQ. Overall study findings and caveats: Newly diagnosed patients reportedly trailed healthy donors in baseline TCR diversity. At C4D1, TCR diversity had climbed significantly for CD4+ cells, though not for CD8+ cells.

Material: peripheral blood mononuclear cells (PBMCs), obtained before the second cycle of nivolumab. The source is a human donor with classical Hodgkin lymphoma. The chain carries TRBV7-6 and TRBJ1-1; D is unresolved. CDR3 bases: TGTGCCAGCAGCCTTGGGTTGGCGGTTAAATGGGACACTGAAGCTTTCTTT. Protein: CASSLGLAVKWDTEAFF.